This T cell receptor (beta chain) appears in the sequencing data of a study of blood T cell repertoires in COVID-19. Study-level information: COVID-19 samples, acute and convalescent, were from the United States, Italy and Spain. T cells, B-cell-depleted T cells, or PBMCs provided the cDNA or gDNA that served as material.

Study processing details: Estimation of nucleated cell counts was performed using reference gene primer amplification. Here immunoSEQ multiplex PCR was the method, and the copy in TCRdb shows in-frame clones only, minus some. V and J calls and clone size are those listed in that table; D and trimming were worked out from the DNA. The repertoire consists of a few hundred thousand clones, with roughly 85% occurring once and the leading ten covering 3.1%. This CDR3 comprises 15 residues. Germline CDR1 MNHEY, CDR2 SVGEGT. Trimming removed 0 bases from V and 0 bases from J, with 5 bases in between. The V call is TRBV6-2 or TRBV6-3, the J call TRBJ1-4; no clear D gene. The specimen sequenced was peripheral blood. The sequence derives from a woman aged 18-30 years with acute or convalescent COVID-19. The CDR3 sequence: CASSYSGATNEKLFF. The CDR3, as DNA: TGTGCCAGCAGTTACTCGGGAGCAACTAATGAAAAACTGTTTTTT.